This T cell receptor (beta chain) was captured by sequencing in a study of T-cell reconstitution after alpha-beta-depleted transplantation in children (dated by TCRdb to the mid-2010s). A note on the overall study: T-cell immune reconstitution after TCRalphabeta/CD19-depleted allogeneic hematopoietic cell transplantation in children was quantitatively tracked in the study by means of TCR repertoire profiling.

This clonotype came up many times. Its antigen is still unknown. No much larger clone is present one base from it, and per-base qualities are unavailable. The treatment or condition label, read with the paper, signifies: allogeneic hematopoietic cell transplantation with graft depleted of TCRalphabeta T cells and CD19 B cells. The children who served as transplant recipients had been given grafts of TCRalphabeta/CD19-depleted allogeneic hematopoietic cells. Summary of the overall study and its limitations: About two months after transplant, the apparently early recovery of alphabetaT-cell counts reportedly depended on just several hundred clones that had expanded rapidly and came from non-depleted graft cells. Hyperexpanded clone frequencies declined over subsequent months; after one year, T-cell counts and TCRbeta diversity were mostly attributed to newly produced T cells. In some patients, high TCRbeta diversity at day 60 was attributed to recipient T cells and intrathymic progenitors that had survived conditioning.

Preparation of the library involved PCR. The sequencer listed for this sample is Illumina HiSeq 2500. Molecular barcoding was employed in the preparation of TCR libraries, with unique molecular identifiers being used to normalize TCRbeta repertoire quantification. The raw public reads went through TCRdb reprocessing: fastp at Q25, MiXCR clone calling, in-frame beta chains kept. Each CDR3 protein appears once, grouped with its most common genes and DNA. For this sample the table gives 200,000 to 250,000 distinct CDR3 sequences, of which roughly 10% were detected only once. The top ten hold 28% of the sample. This material consisted of PBMCs, taken before TCRalphabeta/CD19-depleted stem cell transplant. The receptor was derived from a child less than two years old with acute myeloid leukemia, due to receive a stem cell transplant.

Here the CDR3 is given as CASSLVWGGSPLHF. In nucleotide form, the sequence is TGTGCCAGCAGCTTAGTTTGGGGAGGTTCACCCCTCCACTTT. The rearrangement combines TRBV7-8 with TRBJ1-6, with no reliable assignment of the D segment. Spanning cysteine to phenylalanine, the CDR3 consists of 14 amino acids. Solely the CDR3 DNA is kept, with 42 bases framed from the first base. CDR1 SGHVS and CDR2 FQNEAQ are derived from the germline V gene. The V end loses 1 base and the J end loses 9 bases, and a stretch of 10 bases separates them.